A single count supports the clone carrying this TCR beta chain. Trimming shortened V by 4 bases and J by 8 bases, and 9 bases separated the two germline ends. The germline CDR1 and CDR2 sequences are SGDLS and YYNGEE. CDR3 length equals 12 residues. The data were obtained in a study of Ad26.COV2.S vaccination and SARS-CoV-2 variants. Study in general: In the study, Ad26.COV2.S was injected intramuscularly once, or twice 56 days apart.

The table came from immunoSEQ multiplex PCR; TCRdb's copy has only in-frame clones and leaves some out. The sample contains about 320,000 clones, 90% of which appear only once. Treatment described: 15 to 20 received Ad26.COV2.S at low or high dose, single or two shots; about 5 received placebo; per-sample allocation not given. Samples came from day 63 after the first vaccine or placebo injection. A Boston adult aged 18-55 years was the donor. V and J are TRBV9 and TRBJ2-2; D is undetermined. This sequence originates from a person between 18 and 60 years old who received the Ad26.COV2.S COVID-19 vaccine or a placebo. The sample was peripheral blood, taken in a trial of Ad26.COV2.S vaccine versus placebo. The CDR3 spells CASSHPNGELFF. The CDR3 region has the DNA TGTGCCAGCAGCCACCCCAATGGGGAGCTGTTTTTT.